This T cell receptor (beta chain) was retrieved from a study of T cells in Graves' hyperthyroidism and ophthalmopathy. Template material for amplifying TCR beta CDR3 regions consisted of RNA transcripts. HTBI primers were employed in a first-round RT-PCR of the TCR CDR3. TCRdb fed the multiplex PCR reads into MiXCR, producing one record per CDR3 protein. The sample lists approximately 360,000 distinct CDR3 sequences, 25% seen once, with 73% in the top ten. J was trimmed by 5 bases and V by 5 bases; bases with no gene match: 7. Per the germline V gene, CDR1 is SGHRS and CDR2 is YFSETQ. The CDR3 length is 15 residues.

The TCR sequence derives from a man in his fifties with Graves' hyperthyroidism. The chain links TRBV5-1 to TRBJ2-3; 11 positions agree with TRBD2. The sequenced sample was blood. For the CDR3, the DNA is TGCGCCAGCAGTATAGCGGGAGGGCCGGGAGATACGCAGTATTTT. Translated: CASSIAGGPGDTQYF.